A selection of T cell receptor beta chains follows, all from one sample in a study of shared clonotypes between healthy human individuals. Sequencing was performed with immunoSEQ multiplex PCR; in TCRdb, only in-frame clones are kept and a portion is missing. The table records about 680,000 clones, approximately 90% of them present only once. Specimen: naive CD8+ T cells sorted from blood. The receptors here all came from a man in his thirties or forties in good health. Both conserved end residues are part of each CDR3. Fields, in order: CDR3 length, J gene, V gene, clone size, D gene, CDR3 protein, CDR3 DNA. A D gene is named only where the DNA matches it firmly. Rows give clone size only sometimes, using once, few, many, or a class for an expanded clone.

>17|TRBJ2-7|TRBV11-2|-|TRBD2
CASSTRTSGDPSYEQYF
TGTGCCAGCAGCACGCGGACTAGCGGGGACCCCTCCTACGAGCAGTACTTC
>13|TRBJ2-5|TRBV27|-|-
CASSLSGLDTQYF
TGTGCCAGCAGTTTATCGGGCTTAGATACCCAGTACTTC
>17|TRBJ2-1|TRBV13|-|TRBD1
CASSLASTGVAYNEQFF
TGTGCCAGCAGCCTAGCCTCGACAGGGGTGGCCTACAATGAGCAGTTCTTC
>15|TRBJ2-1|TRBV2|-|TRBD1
CASRDPRGLFGEQFF
TGTGCCAGCAGAGACCCCAGGGGGCTGTTTGGTGAGCAGTTCTTC
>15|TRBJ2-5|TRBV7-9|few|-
CASSLSQTNGETQYF
TGTGCCAGCAGCTTAAGTCAGACCAACGGAGAGACCCAGTACTTC
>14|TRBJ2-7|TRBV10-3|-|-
CAILSGRSAYEQYF
TGTGCCATTCTCAGCGGACGGAGCGCCTACGAGCAGTACTTC
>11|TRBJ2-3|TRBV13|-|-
CASSPGDTQYF
TGTGCCAGCAGCCCGGGGGATACGCAGTATTTT
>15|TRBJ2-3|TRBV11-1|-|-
CASSLKSFGGDTQYF
TGTGCCAGCAGCTTAAAGAGTTTTGGCGGAGATACGCAGTATTTT
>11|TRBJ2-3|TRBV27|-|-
CASSNTHTQYF
TGTGCCAGCAGTAACACCCATACGCAGTATTTT
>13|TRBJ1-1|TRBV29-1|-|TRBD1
CSVEMDRATEAFF
TGCAGCGTTGAAATGGACAGGGCCACTGAAGCTTTCTTT
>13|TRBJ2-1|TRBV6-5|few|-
CASSYSEYNEQFF
TGTGCCAGCAGTTACTCGGAATACAATGAGCAGTTCTTC
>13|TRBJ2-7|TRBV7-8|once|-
CASSLRGAYEQYF
TGTGCCAGCAGCTTACGTGGGGCTTACGAGCAGTACTTC
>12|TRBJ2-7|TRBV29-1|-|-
CSAVDGAGGQYF
TGCAGCGCCGTGGACGGAGCCGGCGGGCAGTACTTC
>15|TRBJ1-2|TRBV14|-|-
CASSHWGTANYGYTF
TGTGCCAGCAGCCATTGGGGCACGGCTAACTATGGCTACACCTTC
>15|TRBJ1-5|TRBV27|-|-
CASSPGAVSNQPQHF
TGTGCCAGCAGTCCCGGGGCCGTGAGCAATCAGCCCCAGCATTTT
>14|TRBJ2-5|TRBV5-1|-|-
CASSSLAFQETQYF
TGCGCCAGCAGCTCGCTAGCGTTTCAAGAGACCCAGTACTTC
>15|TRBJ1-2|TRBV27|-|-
CASTLVFGQNNGYTF
TGTGCCAGCACGCTAGTTTTTGGACAGAATAATGGCTACACCTTC
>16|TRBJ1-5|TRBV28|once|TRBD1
CASSRRTGGPNQPQHF
TGTGCCAGCAGCCGACGGACAGGGGGCCCGAATCAGCCCCAGCATTTT
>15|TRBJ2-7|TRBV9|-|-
CASSVGGLGSYEQYF
TGTGCCAGCAGCGTTGGAGGGCTAGGAAGCTACGAGCAGTACTTC
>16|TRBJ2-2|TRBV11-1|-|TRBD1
CASSLEQGARTGELFF
TGTGCCAGCAGCTTAGAACAGGGGGCGCGTACCGGGGAGCTGTTTTTT
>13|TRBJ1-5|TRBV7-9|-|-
CASSLGTNQPQHF
TGTGCCAGCAGCTTAGGGACAAATCAGCCCCAGCATTTT
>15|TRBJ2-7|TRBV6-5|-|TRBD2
CASSLAPSGRLEQYF
TGTGCCAGCAGCCTAGCTCCTAGCGGGAGGCTTGAGCAGTACTTC
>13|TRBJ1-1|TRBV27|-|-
CASFPIGLTEAFF
TGTGCCAGTTTCCCCATCGGGCTAACTGAAGCTTTCTTT
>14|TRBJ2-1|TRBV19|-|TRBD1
CASSLWDRAGEQFF
TGTGCCAGTAGTCTTTGGGACAGGGCGGGGGAGCAGTTCTTC
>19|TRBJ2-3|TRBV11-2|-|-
CASSVGGRIGPVVSDTQYF
TGTGCCAGCAGCGTCGGAGGCAGGATAGGCCCTGTGGTGTCAGATACGCAGTATTTT
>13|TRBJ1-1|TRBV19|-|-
CASSNQGPREAFF
TGTGCCAGTAGTAACCAGGGACCGCGAGAAGCTTTCTTT
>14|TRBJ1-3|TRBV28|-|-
CASSFSGSGNTIYF
TGTGCCAGCAGTTTCAGTGGGTCTGGAAACACCATATATTTT
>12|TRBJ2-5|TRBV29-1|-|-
CSVDTERETQYF
TGCAGCGTAGACACTGAGCGGGAGACCCAGTACTTC
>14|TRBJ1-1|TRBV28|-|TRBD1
CASSHTGGGTEAFF
TGTGCCAGCAGTCACACAGGGGGAGGTACTGAAGCTTTCTTT
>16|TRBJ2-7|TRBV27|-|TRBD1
CASSSITGVLSYEQYF
TGTGCCAGCAGTTCTATTACAGGGGTCCTCTCCTACGAGCAGTACTTC
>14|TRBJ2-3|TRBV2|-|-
CASSLAGIADTQYF
TGTGCCAGCAGTTTGGCAGGGATTGCAGATACGCAGTATTTT
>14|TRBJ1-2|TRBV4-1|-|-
CASSPRGDHYGYTF
TGCGCCAGCAGCCCCCGAGGAGACCACTATGGCTACACCTTC
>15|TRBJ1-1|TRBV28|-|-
CASSPVRGPDAEAFF
TGTGCCAGCAGTCCGGTTAGGGGCCCCGACGCTGAAGCTTTCTTT
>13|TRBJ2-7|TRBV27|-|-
CASSWAGPYEQYF
TGTGCCAGCAGTTGGGCGGGTCCCTACGAGCAGTACTTC
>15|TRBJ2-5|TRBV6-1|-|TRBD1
CASSRDSLLQETQYF
TGTGCCAGCAGCAGGGACAGTCTCCTTCAAGAGACCCAGTACTTC
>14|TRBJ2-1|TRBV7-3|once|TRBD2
CASSFGLGLNEQFF
TGTGCCAGCAGCTTCGGACTAGGTCTCAATGAGCAGTTCTTC
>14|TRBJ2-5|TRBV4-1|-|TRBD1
CASSHRGQEETQYF
TGCGCCAGCAGCCACAGGGGGCAAGAAGAGACCCAGTACTTC
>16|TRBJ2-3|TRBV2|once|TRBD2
CASRRGLAGVLDTQYF
TGTGCCAGCAGGAGGGGACTAGCGGGAGTCTTAGATACGCAGTATTTT
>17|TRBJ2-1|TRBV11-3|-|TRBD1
CASSLGQENIMDNEQFF
TGTGCCAGCAGCTTGGGACAGGAGAATATCATGGACAATGAGCAGTTCTTC
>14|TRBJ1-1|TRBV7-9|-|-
CASSFQNRQTATFF
TGTGCCAGCAGCTTCCAAAATAGACAGACTGCGACTTTCTTT
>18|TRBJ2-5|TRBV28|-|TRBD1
CASTHPPGTGGIRETQYF
TGTGCCAGCACCCATCCGCCAGGGACAGGGGGTATCCGAGAGACCCAGTACTTC
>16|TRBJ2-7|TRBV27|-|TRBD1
CASSSNPWTGSYEQYF
TGTGCCAGCAGTTCAAATCCTTGGACAGGATCCTACGAGCAGTACTTC
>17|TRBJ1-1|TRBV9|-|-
CASSVALEGGVNTEAFF
TGTGCCAGCAGCGTAGCCCTCGAAGGTGGAGTTAACACTGAAGCTTTCTTT
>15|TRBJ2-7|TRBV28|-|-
CASSLGVGTAYEQYF
TGTGCCAGCAGTTTGGGGGTCGGGACCGCCTACGAGCAGTACTTC
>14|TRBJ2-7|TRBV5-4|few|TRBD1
CASSWGTGTYEQYF
TGTGCCAGCAGCTGGGGGACAGGGACCTACGAGCAGTACTTC
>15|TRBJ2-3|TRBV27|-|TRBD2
CASSSATSGIYTQYF
TGTGCCAGCAGTTCCGCGACTAGCGGGATTTATACGCAGTATTTT
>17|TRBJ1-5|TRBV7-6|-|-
CASSSEPGPSSNQPQHF
TGTGCCAGCAGCTCCGAACCGGGACCTAGCAGCAATCAGCCCCAGCATTTT
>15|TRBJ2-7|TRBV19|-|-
CASSSSRRDSYEQYF
TGTGCCAGTAGCTCCTCCCGCAGGGATTCCTACGAGCAGTACTTC
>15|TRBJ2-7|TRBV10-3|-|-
CAISEQGSGNYEQYF
TGTGCCATCAGTGAACAGGGGAGCGGGAATTACGAGCAGTACTTC
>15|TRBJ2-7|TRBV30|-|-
CAWSVGQGISYEQYF
TGTGCCTGGAGTGTAGGGCAGGGGATATCCTACGAGCAGTACTTC
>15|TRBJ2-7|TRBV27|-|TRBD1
CASSLLTGGGYEQYF
TGTGCCAGCAGTTTATTGACAGGGGGCGGGTACGAGCAGTACTTC
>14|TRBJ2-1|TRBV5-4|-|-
CASGLLGGPPEQFF
TGTGCCAGCGGATTACTAGGGGGGCCCCCTGAGCAGTTCTTC
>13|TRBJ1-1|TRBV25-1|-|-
CASSYYGNTEAFF
TGTGCCAGCAGTTACTACGGGAACACTGAAGCTTTCTTT
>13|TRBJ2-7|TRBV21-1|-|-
CASSKVRSYEQYF
TGTGCCAGCAGCAAAGTCCGCTCCTACGAGCAGTACTTC
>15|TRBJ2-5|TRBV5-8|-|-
CASSLPGALLETQYF
TGTGCCAGCAGCCTACCGGGAGCCCTACTGGAGACCCAGTACTTC
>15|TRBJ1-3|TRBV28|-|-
CASSYGAGSGNTIYF
TGTGCCAGCAGTTACGGCGCCGGTTCTGGAAACACCATATATTTT
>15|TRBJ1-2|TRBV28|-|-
CASSLPSGGAPGYTF
TGTGCCAGCAGTTTACCGTCGGGGGGGGCGCCTGGCTACACCTTC
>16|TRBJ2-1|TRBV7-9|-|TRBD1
CASSPWTGEFRNEQFF
TGTGCCAGCAGCCCTTGGACAGGGGAGTTTCGGAATGAGCAGTTCTTC
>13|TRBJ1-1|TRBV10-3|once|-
CAISGPYNTEAFF
TGTGCCATCAGTGGACCATACAACACTGAAGCTTTCTTT